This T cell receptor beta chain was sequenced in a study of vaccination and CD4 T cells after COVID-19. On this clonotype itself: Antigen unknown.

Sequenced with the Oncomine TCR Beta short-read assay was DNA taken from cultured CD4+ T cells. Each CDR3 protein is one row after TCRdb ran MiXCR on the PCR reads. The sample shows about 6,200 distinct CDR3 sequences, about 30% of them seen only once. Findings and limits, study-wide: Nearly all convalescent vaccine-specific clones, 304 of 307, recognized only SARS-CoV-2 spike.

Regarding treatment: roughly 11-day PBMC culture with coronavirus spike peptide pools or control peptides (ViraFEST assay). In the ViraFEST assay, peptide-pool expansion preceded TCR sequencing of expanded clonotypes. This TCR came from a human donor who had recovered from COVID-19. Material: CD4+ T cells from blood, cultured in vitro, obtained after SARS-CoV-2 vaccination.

CDR3 in amino acids: CSRGGSGYTF. The DNA for the CDR3 is TGCAGCCGGGGAGGATCTGGCTACACCTTC. V is TRBV20-1 and J is TRBJ1-2, with D unresolved. This CDR3 contains 10 residues. CDR1 and CDR2 from the germline V gene are DFQATT and SNEGSKA (reference sequence).